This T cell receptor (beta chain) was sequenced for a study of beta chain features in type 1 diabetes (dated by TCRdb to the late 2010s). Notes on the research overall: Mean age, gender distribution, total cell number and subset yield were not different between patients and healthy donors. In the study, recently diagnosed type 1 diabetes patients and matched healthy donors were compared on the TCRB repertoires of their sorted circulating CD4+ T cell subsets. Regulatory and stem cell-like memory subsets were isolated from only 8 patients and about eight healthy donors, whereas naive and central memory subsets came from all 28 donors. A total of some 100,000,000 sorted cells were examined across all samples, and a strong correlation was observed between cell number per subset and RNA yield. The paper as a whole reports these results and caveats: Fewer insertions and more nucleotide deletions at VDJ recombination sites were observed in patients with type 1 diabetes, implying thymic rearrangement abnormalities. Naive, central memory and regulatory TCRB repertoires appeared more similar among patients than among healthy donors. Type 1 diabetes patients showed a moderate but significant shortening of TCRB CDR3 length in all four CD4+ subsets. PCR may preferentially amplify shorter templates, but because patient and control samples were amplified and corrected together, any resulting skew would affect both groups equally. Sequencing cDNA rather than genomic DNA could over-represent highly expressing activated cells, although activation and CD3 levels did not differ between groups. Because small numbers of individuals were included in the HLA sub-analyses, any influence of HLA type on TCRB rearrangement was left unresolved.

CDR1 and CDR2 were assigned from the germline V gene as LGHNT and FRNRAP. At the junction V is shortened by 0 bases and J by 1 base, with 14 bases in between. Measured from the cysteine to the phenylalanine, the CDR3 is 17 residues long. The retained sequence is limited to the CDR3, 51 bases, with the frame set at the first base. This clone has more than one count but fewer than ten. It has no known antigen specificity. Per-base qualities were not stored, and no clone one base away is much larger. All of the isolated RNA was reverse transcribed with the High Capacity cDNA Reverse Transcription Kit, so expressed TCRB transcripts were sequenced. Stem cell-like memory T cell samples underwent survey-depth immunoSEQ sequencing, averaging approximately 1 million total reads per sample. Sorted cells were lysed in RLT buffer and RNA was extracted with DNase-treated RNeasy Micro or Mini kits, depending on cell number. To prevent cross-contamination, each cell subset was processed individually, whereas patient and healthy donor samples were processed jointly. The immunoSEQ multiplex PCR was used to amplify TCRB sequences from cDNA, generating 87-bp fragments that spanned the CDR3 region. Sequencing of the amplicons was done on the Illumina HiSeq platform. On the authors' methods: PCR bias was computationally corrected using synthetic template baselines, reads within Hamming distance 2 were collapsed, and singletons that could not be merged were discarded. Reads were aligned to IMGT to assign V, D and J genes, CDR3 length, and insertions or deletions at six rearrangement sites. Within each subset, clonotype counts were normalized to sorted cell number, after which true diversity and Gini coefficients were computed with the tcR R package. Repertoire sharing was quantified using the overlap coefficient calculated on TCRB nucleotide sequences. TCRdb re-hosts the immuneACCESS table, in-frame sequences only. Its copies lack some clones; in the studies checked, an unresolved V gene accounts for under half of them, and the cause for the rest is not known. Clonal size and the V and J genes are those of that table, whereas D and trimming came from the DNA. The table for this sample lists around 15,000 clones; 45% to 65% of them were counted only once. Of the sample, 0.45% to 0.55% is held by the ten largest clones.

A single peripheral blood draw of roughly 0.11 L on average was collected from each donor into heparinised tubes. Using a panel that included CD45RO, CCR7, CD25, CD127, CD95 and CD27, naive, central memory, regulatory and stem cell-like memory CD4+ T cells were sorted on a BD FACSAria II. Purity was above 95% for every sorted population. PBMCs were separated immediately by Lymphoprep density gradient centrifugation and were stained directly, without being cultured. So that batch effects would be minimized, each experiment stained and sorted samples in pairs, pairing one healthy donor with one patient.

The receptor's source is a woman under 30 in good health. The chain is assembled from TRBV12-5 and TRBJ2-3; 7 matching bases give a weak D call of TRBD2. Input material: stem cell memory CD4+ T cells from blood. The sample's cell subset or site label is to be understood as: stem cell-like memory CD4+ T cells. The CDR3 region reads CASGLVLQGRGTDTQYF. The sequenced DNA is TGTGCTAGTGGTTTGGTTCTTCAGGGGAGGGGCACAGATACGCAGTATTTT.